This TCR beta chain appears in the sequencing data of a study of early T cells in non-severe SARS-CoV-2 infection. This CDR3 contains 16 residues. The V gene's germline CDR1 is MNHEY and CDR2 SMNVEV (reference sequence). Trimming cost V 2 bases and J 4 bases; bases outside gene matches: 6. In this sample, this clonotype turned up many times. In the library, individual cDNA molecules carried attached unique molecular identifiers. TCRdb used MiXCR to reprocess the 5' RACE reads, holding one entry per CDR3 protein. The data hold around 50,000 distinct CDR3 sequences, with about 4.1% observed a single time.

This receptor was identified in an adult who was a healthcare worker with PCR-confirmed SARS-CoV-2 infection or an uninfected control (not recorded which). The sequencing sample was made of whole blood. This sequence joins TRBV27 and TRBJ2-1; TRBD2 matches at 9 bases. CDR3 amino acids: CASSLGSGGPYNEQFF. Written as DNA, the CDR3 is TGTGCCAGCAGTTTAGGTAGCGGGGGCCCTTACAATGAGCAGTTCTTC.